The source of this T cell receptor (beta chain) is a study of blood T cell repertoires in COVID-19 (dated by TCRdb to between 2020 and 2021). As for the study more broadly: The collaborator samples originated in the United States, Italy and Spain and spanned the acute and convalescent phases of COVID-19. Samples came from the ongoing ImmuneRACE study (first 160 participants) plus 1,254 subjects from 6 global collaborators. Deeply sampled blood TCRbeta repertoires from subjects exposed to, actively infected with, or recovered from COVID-19 were included in the dataset. A de-identified subject ID, COVID-19 status, age in years and sex were almost always included in the sample metadata. The repertoires were released in a freely available public database intended as a resource for research on the immune response to SARS-CoV-2. The material from the prospective study consisted of cDNA or gDNA derived from T cells, B-cell-depleted T cells, or PBMCs. Where HLA class I and class II types were available, the types were taken from metadata supplied by the sample provider, not from assay-based typing.

Each collaborating institution followed its own protocols to collect whole blood in K2EDTA tubes. For TCRbeta analysis, collaborator samples were shipped as frozen whole blood, as isolated PBMCs, or as DNA extracted from either sample type. The immunoSEQ Assay, a bias-controlled multiplex PCR, was used to amplify TCRbeta CDR3 regions from genomic DNA. Processing in the source paper ran as follows. The number of nucleated cells in each sample was estimated by amplification of reference gene primers within the assay. To quantify the absolute abundance of each unique TCRbeta CDR3 rearrangement, sequence reads were collapsed and filtered. For each sample, productive Simpson clonality was calculated as the square root of Simpson's diversity index over productive rearrangements. The clones in this table, taken by TCRdb from immuneACCESS, are in-frame only. Not every clone is retained; where verified, under half of the shortfall comes from an unresolved V gene, and the cause of the rest is unknown. V, J and clone size are those of that table, while D and trimming were read from the DNA. The sample table records approximately 280,000 clones; around 90% of these occur just once. The ten largest clones take up roughly 2.3% of the sample.

Here is what the overall study found, with its caveats: The quantity of clinical and demographic metadata differed by source and by participant and was supplied without curation.

This clone was observed a few times. The specificity of this receptor is unknown. No much larger clonotype is one base removed from it; base qualities were not supplied. This clonotype was sampled from a man aged 50 to 59 with acute or convalescent COVID-19. The source material was peripheral blood.

DNA sequence: TGCGCCAGCAGCGACGGGACAGGGGGTCACACTGAAGCTTTCTTT. Translated, it reads CASSDGTGGHTEAFF. The rearranged chain carries TRBV5-1 and TRBJ1-1; 11 middle bases align to TRBD1. V is cut back by 4 bases and J by 3 bases, with 5 bases in the junction unmatched. The CDR3 spans 15 residues, from the cysteine through the phenylalanine. CDR3 DNA only is kept here, 45 bases in frame from base 1. Via the germline V gene, CDR1 is SGHRS and CDR2 YFSETQ.